This T cell receptor (beta chain) came from a study of blood T cell repertoires in COVID-19. Looking at the study overall: Both acute and convalescent COVID-19 samples were obtained from the United States, Italy and Spain. In each case, the material was cDNA or gDNA derived from T cells, B-cell-depleted T cells, or PBMCs.

Per the study methods: Reference gene primer amplification in the assay estimated nucleated cell counts. Data came from immunoSEQ multiplex PCR; TCRdb stores just in-frame clones and leaves some out. V and J calls and clone size follow that table, whereas D and trimming were derived from the DNA. The data hold roughly 80,000 clones, with roughly 85% observed a single time. Material: peripheral blood. The sequence was obtained from a woman older than 75 with active or convalescent COVID-19.

The CDR3: CASSLAFLAGGPGEQYF. The CDR3 DNA follows: TGTGCCAGCAGCTTAGCGTTTCTAGCGGGAGGGCCGGGTGAGCAGTACTTC. V is TRBV7-6 and J is TRBJ2-7, with 12 bases matching TRBD2. The CDR3 length is 17 residues. Trimming cost V 0 bases and J 7 bases; bases outside gene matches: 10. The germline gives CDR1 SGHVS, CDR2 FNYEAQ.